The present TCR beta chain was sequenced within a study of blood T cell repertoires in COVID-19. CDR1 SGHTA and CDR2 FQGNSA come from the germline V gene. Germline trimming cut 0 bases from V and 2 bases from J; bases unmatched to any gene: 3. This CDR3 spans 15 amino acids. Sequenced by immunoSEQ multiplex PCR; TCRdb stores in-frame clones only, minus some. The sample includes about 270,000 clones, around nine tenths of them seen just once. This clonotype originated in a woman between 18 and 29 years old who had recovered from COVID-19. The chain employs TRBV7-2 and TRBJ2-5, with 7 positions matching TRBD1. Sequencing was performed on PBMCs or T cells enriched from blood (not recorded which). CDR3 protein: CASSLALGQQETQYF. In DNA, the CDR3 is TGTGCCAGCAGCTTAGCTCTGGGACAGCAAGAGACCCAGTACTTC.